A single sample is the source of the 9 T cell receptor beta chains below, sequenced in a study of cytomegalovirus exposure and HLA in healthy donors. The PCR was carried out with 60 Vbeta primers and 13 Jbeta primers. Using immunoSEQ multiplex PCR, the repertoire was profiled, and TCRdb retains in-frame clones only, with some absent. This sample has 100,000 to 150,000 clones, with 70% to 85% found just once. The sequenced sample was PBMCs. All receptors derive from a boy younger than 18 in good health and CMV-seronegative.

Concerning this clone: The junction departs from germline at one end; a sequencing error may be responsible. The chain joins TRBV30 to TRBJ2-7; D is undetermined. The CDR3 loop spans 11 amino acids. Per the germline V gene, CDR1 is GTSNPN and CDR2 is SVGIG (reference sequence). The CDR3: CACSDIYEQYF. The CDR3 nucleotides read TGTGCCTGCAGTGACATCTACGAGCAGTACTTC.

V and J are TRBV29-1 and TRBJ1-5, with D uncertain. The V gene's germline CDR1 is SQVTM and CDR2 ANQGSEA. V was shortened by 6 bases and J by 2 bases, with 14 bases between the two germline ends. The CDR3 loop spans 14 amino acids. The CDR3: CSVLPGSGNQPQHF. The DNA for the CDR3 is TGCAGCGTACTCCCGGGTTCGGGCAATCAGCCCCAGCATTTT.

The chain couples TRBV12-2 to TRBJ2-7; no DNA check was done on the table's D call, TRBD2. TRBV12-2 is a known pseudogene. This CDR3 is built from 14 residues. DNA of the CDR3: TGTGCAAGTCGCTTCCGACTGGATTCTTACGAGCAGTACTTC. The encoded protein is CASRFRLDSYEQYF.

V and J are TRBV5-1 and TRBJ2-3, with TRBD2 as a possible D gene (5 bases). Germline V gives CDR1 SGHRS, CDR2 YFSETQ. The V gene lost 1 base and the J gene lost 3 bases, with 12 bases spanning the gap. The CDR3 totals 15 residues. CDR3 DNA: TGCGCCAGCAGCTTGAGTAACGGGATGACAGATACGCAGTATTTT. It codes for CASSLSNGMTDTQYF.

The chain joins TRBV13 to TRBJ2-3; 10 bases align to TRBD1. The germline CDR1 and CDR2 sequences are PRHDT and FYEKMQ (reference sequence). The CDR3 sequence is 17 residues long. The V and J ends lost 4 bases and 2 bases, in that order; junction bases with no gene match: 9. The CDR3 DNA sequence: TGTGCCAGCAGCTCACCATCGGGGACAGGGGACACAGATACGCAGTATTTT. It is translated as CASSSPSGTGDTDTQYF.

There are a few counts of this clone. CDR3: CASSEVVEVNQPQHF. The CDR3 nucleotides are TGTGCCAGCAGTGAAGTGGTGGAGGTTAATCAGCCCCAGCATTTT. The rearrangement joins TRBV2 to TRBJ1-5; D is unclear. The V and J ends lost 1 base and 4 bases respectively, with 11 bases between them. The CDR3 runs 15 residues. Germline CDR1 and CDR2: SNHLY and FYNNEI. Variable domain in full (rest from reference TRBV2 and TRBJ1-5): EPEVTQTPSHQVTQMGQEVILRCVPISNHLYFYWYRQILGQKVEFLVSFYNNEISEKSEIFDDQFSVERPDGSNFTLKIRSTKLEDSAMYFCASSEVVEVNQPQHFGDGTRLSIL.

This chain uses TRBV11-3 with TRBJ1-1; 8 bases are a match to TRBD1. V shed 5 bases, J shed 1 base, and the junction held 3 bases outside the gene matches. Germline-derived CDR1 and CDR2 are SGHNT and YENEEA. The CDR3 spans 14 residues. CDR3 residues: CASSPGTGNTEAFF. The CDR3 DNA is TGTGCCAGCAGCCCGGGGACAGGGAACACTGAAGCTTTCTTT.

CDR3 sequence (DNA): TGTGCCAGCAGCCTGACCCGGAGGGAAGACCAAGAGACCCAGTACTTC. Translation: CASSLTRREDQETQYF. The V and J genes are TRBV14 and TRBJ2-5; a possible D gene is TRBD2 (6 bases). The germline CDR1 and CDR2 sequences are SGHDN and FVKESK. The V gene lost 4 bases and the J gene lost 0 bases, with 15 bases spanning the gap. The CDR3 covers 16 residues.

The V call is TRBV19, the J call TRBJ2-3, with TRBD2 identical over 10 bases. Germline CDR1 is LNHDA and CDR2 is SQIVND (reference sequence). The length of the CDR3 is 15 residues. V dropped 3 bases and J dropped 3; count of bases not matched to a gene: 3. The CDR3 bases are TGTGCCAGTAGTATGATACTAGCGGGAACAGATACGCAGTATTTT. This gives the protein CASSMILAGTDTQYF.